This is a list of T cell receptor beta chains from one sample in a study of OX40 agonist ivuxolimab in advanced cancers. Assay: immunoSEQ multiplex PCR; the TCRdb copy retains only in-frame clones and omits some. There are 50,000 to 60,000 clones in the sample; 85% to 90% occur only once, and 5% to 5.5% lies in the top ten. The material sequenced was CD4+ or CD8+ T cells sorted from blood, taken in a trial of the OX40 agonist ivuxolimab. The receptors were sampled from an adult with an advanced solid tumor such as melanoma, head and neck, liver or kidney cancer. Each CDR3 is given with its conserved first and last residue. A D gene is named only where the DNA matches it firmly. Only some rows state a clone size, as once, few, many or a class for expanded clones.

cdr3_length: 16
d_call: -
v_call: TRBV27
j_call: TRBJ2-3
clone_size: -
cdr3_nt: TGTGCCAGCAGTTTATCAGTCGGCGGGTTCACAGATACGCAGTATTTT
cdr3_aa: CASSLSVGGFTDTQYF

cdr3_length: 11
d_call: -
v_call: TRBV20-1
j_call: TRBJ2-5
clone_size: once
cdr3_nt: TGCAGTGCGTTGCTATCAGAGACCCAGTACTTC
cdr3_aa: CSALLSETQYF

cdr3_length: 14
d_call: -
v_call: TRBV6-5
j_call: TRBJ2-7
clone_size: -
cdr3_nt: TGTGCCAGCAGCCCCCTCGGAGGGGGCTACGAGCAGTACTTC
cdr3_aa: CASSPLGGGYEQYF

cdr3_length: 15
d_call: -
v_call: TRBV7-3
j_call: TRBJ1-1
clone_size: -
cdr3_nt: TGTGCCAGCAGCCCGATGTCACGGGCGGGCACTGAAGCTTTCTTT
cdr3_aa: CASSPMSRAGTEAFF

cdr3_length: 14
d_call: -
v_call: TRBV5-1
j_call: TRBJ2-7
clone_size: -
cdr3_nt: TGCGCCAGCAGCTTTGGAGGGTTCTCCTACGAGCAGTACTTC
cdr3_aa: CASSFGGFSYEQYF

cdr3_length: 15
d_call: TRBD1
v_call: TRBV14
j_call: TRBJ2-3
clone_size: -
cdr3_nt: TGTGCCAGCAGCCGACAGGGGAAAGGCACAGATACGCAGTATTTT
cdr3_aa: CASSRQGKGTDTQYF

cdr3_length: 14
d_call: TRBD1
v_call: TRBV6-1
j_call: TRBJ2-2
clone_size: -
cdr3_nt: TGTGCCGGAACCGGGACAGGGACCACCGGGGAGCTGTTTTTT
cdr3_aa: CAGTGTGTTGELFF

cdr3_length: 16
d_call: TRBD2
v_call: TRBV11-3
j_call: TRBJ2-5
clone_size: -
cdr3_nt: TGTGCCAGCAGCTTAGGATGGGCGGGAGGTGGCGAGACCCAGTACTTC
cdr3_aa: CASSLGWAGGGETQYF

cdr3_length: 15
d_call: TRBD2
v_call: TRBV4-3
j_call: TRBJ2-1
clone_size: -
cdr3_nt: TGCGCCAGCAGCCGAAGGCTAGCGGGAAACAATGAGCAGTTCTTC
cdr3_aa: CASSRRLAGNNEQFF

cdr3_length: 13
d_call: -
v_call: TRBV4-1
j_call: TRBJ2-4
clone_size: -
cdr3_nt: TGCGCCAGCAGCCAAGAGGGCGAGGCCATTCAGTACTTC
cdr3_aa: CASSQEGEAIQYF

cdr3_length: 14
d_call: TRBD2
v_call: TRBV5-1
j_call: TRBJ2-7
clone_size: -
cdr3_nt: TGCGCCAGCAGCTCGGCGGGAGGGCTTCCCGAGCAGTACTTC
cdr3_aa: CASSSAGGLPEQYF

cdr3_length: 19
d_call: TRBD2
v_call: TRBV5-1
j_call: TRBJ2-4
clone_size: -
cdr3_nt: TGCGCCAGCAGCTTGGCCAAAGTAGCGGGAGATGGGGCCAAAAACATTCAGTACTTC
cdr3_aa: CASSLAKVAGDGAKNIQYF

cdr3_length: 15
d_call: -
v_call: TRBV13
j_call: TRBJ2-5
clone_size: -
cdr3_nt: TGTGCCAGCAGCTTATTTTTTGACAGCCAAGAGACCCAGTACTTC
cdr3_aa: CASSLFFDSQETQYF

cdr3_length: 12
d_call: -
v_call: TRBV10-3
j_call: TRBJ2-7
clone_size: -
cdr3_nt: TGTGCCATCAGCGCTTCCGGGACAGAGCAGTACTTC
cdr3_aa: CAISASGTEQYF

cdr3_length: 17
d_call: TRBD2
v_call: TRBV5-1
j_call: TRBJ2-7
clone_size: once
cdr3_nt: TGCGCCAGCAGCTTAGGCCTTAGCGGGAGTAGCTCCTACGAGCAGTACTTC
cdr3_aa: CASSLGLSGSSSYEQYF

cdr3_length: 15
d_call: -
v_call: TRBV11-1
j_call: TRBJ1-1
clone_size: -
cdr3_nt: TGTGCCAGCAGACGAACGGGAGCAGGGAACACTGAAGCTTTCTTT
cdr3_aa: CASRRTGAGNTEAFF

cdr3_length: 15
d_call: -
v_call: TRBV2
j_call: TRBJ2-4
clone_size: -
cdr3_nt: TGTGCCAGCAGTATGGAGGGACTAGCCAAAAACATTCAGTACTTC
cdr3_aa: CASSMEGLAKNIQYF

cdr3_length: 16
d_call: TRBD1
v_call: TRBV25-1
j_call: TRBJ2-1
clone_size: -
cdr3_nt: TGTGCCAGCAGTGACCCAGGACAGGGTAAGGGGTATGAGCAGTTCTTC
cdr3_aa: CASSDPGQGKGYEQFF

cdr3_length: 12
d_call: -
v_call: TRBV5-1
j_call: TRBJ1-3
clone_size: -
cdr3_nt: TGCGCCAGCAGTATCCCTGGAAACACCATATATTTT
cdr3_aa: CASSIPGNTIYF

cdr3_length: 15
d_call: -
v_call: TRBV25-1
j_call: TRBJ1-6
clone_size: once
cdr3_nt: TGTGCCAGCAGTGAGCGTGAATCCTATAATTCACCCCTCCACTTT
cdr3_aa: CASSERESYNSPLHF

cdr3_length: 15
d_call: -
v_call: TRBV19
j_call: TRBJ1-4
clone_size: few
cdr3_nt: TGTGCCAGTAGTCCTCGACTGCGGGTAGATGAAAAACTGTTTTTT
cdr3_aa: CASSPRLRVDEKLFF

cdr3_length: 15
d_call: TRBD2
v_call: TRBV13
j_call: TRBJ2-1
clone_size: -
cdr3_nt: TGTGCCAGCAGCCGGGGACTAGCGGGGACCTGGGAGCAGTTCTTC
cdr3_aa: CASSRGLAGTWEQFF